The T cell receptor (beta chain) under discussion was sequenced for a study of blood T cell repertoires in COVID-19. This table comes from immunoSEQ multiplex PCR, and its TCRdb copy is limited to in-frame clones, with some not included. The repertoire consists of under 150,000 clones, with over 70% occurring once and the leading ten covering under 3%. V was cut by 2 bases and J by 5 bases, with 10 bases left in between. The CDR3 runs to 13 residues. The germline V gene encodes CDR1 SGHDT and CDR2 YYEEEE. The receptor's source is a man aged 45 to 65 with active COVID-19. The J gene is TRBJ2-5, the V gene TRBV5-6; D may be TRBD2 (6 bases). The specimen sequenced was peripheral blood. Here the CDR3 reads CASSLWGEETQYF. Here the CDR3 DNA reads TGTGCCAGCAGCTTATGGGGGGAGGAGACCCAGTACTTC.